This T cell receptor (beta chain) appears in the sequencing data of a study of CXCR3-negative and CXCR3-positive naive CD8 T cells. The study, taken as a whole, reports: Naive subsets were similarly diverse, while memory CD8+ repertoires were much less diverse. Greater hydrophobicity was found in TRB CDR3s of CXCR3-positive naive cells than of CXCR3-negative naive cells. Most assays were run on fresh PBMCs (CXCR3 expression partially decreased after cryopreservation).

The study sorted every CD8+ T cell subset in triplicate at 280,000 or so cells each. By phenotype, naive CD8+ T cells were CD45RO-CCR7+CD27+CD95-. The CDR3 is 14 residues long. The germline V gene has CDR1 SGHRS and CDR2 YFSETQ. On this clonotype: Its matching antigen is unknown.

UMI-labeled 5' RACE TRB cDNA libraries were prepared from the cells. TCRdb derives one entry per CDR3 protein from the 5' RACE reads, leaving out DNA. The sample table includes tens of thousands of distinct CDR3 sequences. The sequence was obtained from a human donor in good health. Some clones in this sample may be carry-over from other donors' samples. The sample comprised naive CXCR3+ CD8+ T cells from blood. The subset: CD45RO-CCR7+CD27+CD95- naive CD8+ T cells expressing CXCR3 (TNR3+). V is TRBV5-1 and J is TRBJ1-5; TCRdb gives TRBD1 as the D gene, but with no DNA this cannot be confirmed. CDR3: CASNLTGGNQPQHF. Variable domain in full (rest from reference TRBV5-1 and TRBJ1-5): KAGVTQTPRYLIKTRGQQVTLSCSPISGHRSVSWYQQTPGQGLQFLFEYFSETQRNKGNFPGRFSGRQFSNSRSEMNVSTLELGDSALYLCASNLTGGNQPQHFGDGTRLSIL.